These 24 T cell receptor beta chains were all obtained from the same sample, sequenced in a study of blood T cell repertoires in COVID-19. Sequencing was performed with immunoSEQ multiplex PCR; in TCRdb, only in-frame clones are kept and a portion is missing. Of more than 150,000 clones in the sample, around 81% are singletons; the top ten hold roughly 12%. The specimen sequenced was peripheral blood. The receptors shown here come from a woman older than 75 with COVID-19, enrolled during active disease.

The chain has TRBV11-2 and TRBJ2-7, with 7 bases matching TRBD2. Germline CDR1 is SGHAT and CDR2 is FQNNGV. This CDR3 has 16 residues. The V gene end was trimmed by 3 bases and the J gene end by 0 bases; junction bases not matched to a gene: 8. The DNA of the CDR3 is TGTGCCAGCAGCTTGAAACTAGCGTTTAGCTCCTACGAGCAGTACTTC. Translating gives CASSLKLAFSSYEQYF.

This clone showed up just once. The chain is built from TRBV28 and TRBJ2-3; D perhaps matches TRBD2 (6 bases). The CDR3 is made up of 15 amino acids. Looked up from germline, CDR1 is MDHEN and CDR2 is SYDVKM. V lost 7 bases and J lost 4, with 18 bases in between. The CDR3 protein is CASTPGDRVADTQYF. CDR3 DNA sequence: TGTGCCAGCACCCCGGGGGATCGCGTTGCAGATACGCAGTATTTT. The whole variable domain, filled in from reference TRBV28 and TRBJ2-3, reads DVKVTQSSRYLVKRTGEKVFLECVQDMDHENMFWYRQDPGLGLRLIYFSYDVKMKEKGDIPEGYSVSREKKERFSLILESASTNQTSMYLCASTPGDRVADTQYFGPGTRLTVL.

The genes are TRBV14 and TRBJ1-6, with D unclear. The V gene's germline CDR1 is SGHDN and CDR2 FVKESK. CDR3 length: 13 residues. V was trimmed by 4 bases and J by 9 bases, leaving 10 bases between them. The CDR3 loop is CASSLDVPSPLHF. The CDR3 coding sequence is TGTGCCAGCAGCCTAGACGTTCCTTCACCCCTCCACTTT.

V gene TRBV27 combines with J gene TRBJ2-5; weak D call: TRBD1 (5 bases). Deletions cut 3 bases from V and 5 bases from J, with 19 bases between. The CDR3 sequence is 16 residues long. Germline lookup yields CDR1 MNHEY and CDR2 SMNVEV (reference sequence). The CDR3 spells CASSFTAIRARETQYF. CDR3 DNA sequence: TGTGCCAGCAGTTTCACCGCGATCAGGGCCCGGGAGACCCAGTACTTC.

This chain links TRBV7-2 with TRBJ1-4; D is possibly TRBD1 (6 bases). Trimming cost V 3 bases and J 10 bases, with 12 bases left between them. Germline-derived CDR1 and CDR2 are SGHTA and FQGNSA. This CDR3 is built from 13 residues. CDR3 nucleotides: TGTGCCAGCAGCTTTAGTGAAGGGGGAAAACTGTTTTTT. This encodes CASSFSEGGKLFF.

V usage is TRBV10-3 and J usage is TRBJ2-1; 9 bases align to TRBD1. This CDR3 region has 12 residues. The germline CDR1 and CDR2 sequences are ENHRY and SYGVKD. V gave up 6 bases and J gave up 6 bases; unmatched junction bases: 0. This CDR3 is CAIRDRGNEQFF. CDR3 DNA: TGTGCCATCAGGGACAGGGGCAATGAGCAGTTCTTC.

The gene calls are TRBV7-9 and TRBJ2-5; TRBD2 might be the D (6 bases). V dropped 5 bases and J dropped 1 base, with 20 bases sitting between them. Germline CDR1 is SEHNR and CDR2 is FQNEAQ (reference sequence). This CDR3 contains 17 residues. The DNA of the CDR3 is TGTGCCAGCAGCAACCCCCACCGGGCGGGACGCCAAGAGACCCAGTACTTC. As protein: CASSNPHRAGRQETQYF.

This clone appeared a few times. This chain uses TRBV19 with TRBJ2-2; 9 bases agree with TRBD2. V lost 6 bases to trimming and J lost 4 bases; unmatched junction nucleotides: 21. Germline lookup yields CDR1 LNHDA and CDR2 SQIVND (reference sequence). CDR3 length: 20 amino acids. The CDR3 region is CASRDIILAGRGGSTGELFF. The CDR3 DNA reads as TGTGCCAGTAGAGACATAATACTAGCGGGCCGGGGAGGGAGCACCGGGGAGCTGTTTTTT.

The genes are TRBV4-1 and TRBJ2-5, with 10 positions matching TRBD2. The CDR3 is made up of 14 amino acids. Germline trimming cut 2 bases from V and 10 bases from J; bases unmatched to any gene: 7. Germline lookup yields CDR1 MGHRA and CDR2 YSYEKL. The CDR3 reads CASSQIQREGRQYF. The CDR3, as DNA: TGCGCCAGCAGCCAAATACAGCGGGAGGGCCGCCAGTACTTC.

The CDR3 is CASSQGEFTEAFF. Written as DNA, the CDR3 is TGTGCCAGCAGCCAAGGGGAGTTTACTGAAGCTTTCTTT. This rearrangement joins TRBV3-1 (or the pseudogene TRBV3-2) to TRBJ1-1; the D is unclear. CDR1 and CDR2 from the germline V gene are LGHDT and YNNKEL (reference sequence). Trimming cost V 1 base and J 5 bases, with 8 bases left between them. This CDR3 has 13 amino acids.

V is TRBV7-2 and J is TRBJ2-4, with 7 bases matching TRBD1. Germline CDR1 is SGHTA and CDR2 is FQGNSA. The CDR3 extends over 15 amino acids. The trim removed 4 bases at V and 7 bases at J, leaving 10 bases unmatched. CDR3 bases: TGTGCCAGCAGCTCCCAGGTAGGGGGCGTGAACATTCAGTACTTC. The encoded protein is CASSSQVGGVNIQYF.

V is TRBV5-6 and J is TRBJ2-2; 11 bases match TRBD2. This CDR3 spans 14 amino acids. Unmatched junction bases numbered 3, after V lost 5 bases and J lost 6 bases. Germline loops: CDR1 SGHDT, CDR2 YYEEEE. Here the CDR3 reads CASSRGLAAGELFF. As DNA, the CDR3 is TGTGCCAGCAGTCGGGGACTAGCGGCCGGGGAGCTGTTTTTT.

This chain uses TRBV19 with TRBJ1-5; D unresolved. This CDR3 contains 14 residues. V lost 1 base, J lost 2 bases, and 6 bases lay in between. Germline V lookup: CDR1 LNHDA, CDR2 SQIVND (reference sequence). In DNA form, the CDR3 reads TGTGCCAGTAGTATAGTCCCAGGCAATCAGCCCCAGCATTTT. This codes for CASSIVPGNQPQHF.

This chain connects TRBV2 to TRBJ1-2; 7 bases match TRBD1. The V gene's germline CDR1 is SNHLY and CDR2 FYNNEI. V shed 6 bases and J 3 bases; nucleotides not matched to a gene: 7. The CDR3 runs to 14 residues. The CDR3 DNA follows: TGTGCCAGCAGGCGACAGGGATCATACTATGGCTACACCTTC. Encoded protein: CASRRQGSYYGYTF.

For this clone: Compared with germline, one end of the junction differs, possibly owing to a read error. This chain uses TRBV7-7 with TRBJ2-5; 9 bases match TRBD1. The length of the CDR3 is 15 residues. Germline lookup yields CDR1 SSHAT and CDR2 FNYEAQ (reference sequence). CDR3 protein: CASSANSGTGETQYF. CDR3 sequence (DNA): TGTGCTAGCAGCGCAAATTCCGGGACAGGGGAGACCCAGTACTTC.

Concerning this clone itself: Different DNA sequences within this sample yield the same CDR3. The CDR3 bases are TGTGCCATCGGGACAGCTAACTATGGCTACACCTTC. Amino acids: CAIGTANYGYTF. The V gene is TRBV10-3, the J gene TRBJ1-2; 7 bases agree with TRBD1. Germline values: CDR1 ENHRY, CDR2 SYGVKD. J gave up 0 bases and V 8 bases, and 0 bases lay outside the gene matches. The CDR3 totals 12 residues.

The CDR3, as DNA: TGTGCCAGCAGCTCGGGACTGTACTTTGAGACCCAGTACTTC. It specifies CASSSGLYFETQYF. The chain links TRBV11-1 to TRBJ2-5; possible D gene TRBD2, 6 bases. The germline V gene encodes CDR1 SGHAT and CDR2 FQDESV (reference sequence). This CDR3 is built from 14 residues. V lost 4 bases and J lost 5, with 14 bases in between.

The chain combines TRBV11-2 with TRBJ2-1; tentative D call: TRBD1 (6 bases). Trimming took off 5 bases at V and 3 bases at J, with 14 bases between the two ends. The CDR3 covers 15 residues. Germline V gene sequence: CDR1 SGHAT, CDR2 FQNNGV. The DNA of the CDR3 is TGTGCCAGCAGCGCGGTCAGGGGATACTACAATGAGCAGTTCTTC. Translation: CASSAVRGYYNEQFF. The entire variable domain, with the rest obtained from reference TRBV11-2 and TRBJ2-1, is as follows: EAGVAQSPRYKIIEKRQSVAFWCNPISGHATLYWYQQILGQGPKLLIQFQNNGVVDDSQLPKDRFSAERLKGVDSTLKIQPAKLEDSAVYLCASSAVRGYYNEQFFGPGTRLTVL.

This chain uses TRBV2 with TRBJ2-2, with D possibly matching TRBD1 (8 bases). This CDR3 region has 15 residues. Deletions cut 5 bases from V and 5 bases from J, with 15 bases between. Germline lookup yields CDR1 SNHLY and CDR2 FYNNEI. This chain's CDR3 is CASSRQGRETGELFF. The CDR3 nucleotides are TGTGCCAGCAGTCGACAGGGGCGGGAGACCGGGGAGCTGTTTTTT.

The genes are TRBV3-1 (or the pseudogene TRBV3-2) and TRBJ2-3; TRBD2 agrees at 8 bases. Germline CDR1 and CDR2: LGHDT and YNNKEL (reference sequence). V was pared by 4 bases and J by 1 base, with 4 bases of the junction left unmatched. The CDR3 totals 15 residues. The CDR3 nucleotides read TGTGCCAGCAGCCCCTTCGGGGGGGGCACAGATACGCAGTATTTT. It is translated as CASSPFGGGTDTQYF.

The rearrangement uses TRBV7-9 and TRBJ1-2; D not resolved. Per the germline V gene, CDR1 is SEHNR and CDR2 is FQNEAQ (reference sequence). The length of the CDR3 is 14 residues. Between the trimmed V and J ends, which lost 5 bases and 4 bases, there was a span of 14 bases. As DNA, the CDR3 is TGTGCCAGCAGCCCCGGTCCCCGAGGCTATGGCTACACCTTC. The encoded protein is CASSPGPRGYGYTF. The full variable domain, its missing parts supplied by reference TRBV7-9 and TRBJ1-2, is DTGVSQNPRHKITKRGQNVTFRCDPISEHNRLYWYRQTLGQGPEFLTYFQNEAQLEKSRLLSDRFSAERPKGSFSTLEIQRTEQGDSAMYLCASSPGPRGYGYTFGSGTRLTVV.

The chain uses TRBV6-2 or TRBV6-3 and TRBJ2-3, with a possible D match to TRBD1 (6 bases). V was pared by 4 bases and J by 3 bases, with 17 bases between. Germline V gene lookup returns CDR1 MNHEY and CDR2 SVGEGT. The CDR3 covers 16 residues. CDR3 DNA sequence: TGTGCCAGCAGTTCCCTCAGGGGTCTAGGTACAGATACGCAGTATTTT. It specifies CASSSLRGLGTDTQYF.

The V call is TRBV13, the J call TRBJ1-2; tentative D call: TRBD1 (6 bases). This CDR3 has 13 amino acids. Germline V gene data show CDR1 as PRHDT and CDR2 as FYEKMQ (reference sequence). Trimming stripped 6 bases from V and 4 bases from J, with 12 bases between. CDR3 residues: CASSQGRGYGYTF. CDR3 DNA: TGTGCCAGCAGTCAAGGCAGGGGCTATGGCTACACCTTC.

V is TRBV6-5 and J is TRBJ2-2; 8 bases agree with TRBD1. The CDR3 totals 13 residues. The V gene end was trimmed by 8 bases and the J gene end by 6 bases; junction bases not matched to a gene: 5. Germline V CDR1 and CDR2: MNHEY, SVGAGI. The DNA for the CDR3 is TGTGCCAGCGAAAACAGGGGGTCCGGGGAGCTGTTTTTT. It translates to CASENRGSGELFF.